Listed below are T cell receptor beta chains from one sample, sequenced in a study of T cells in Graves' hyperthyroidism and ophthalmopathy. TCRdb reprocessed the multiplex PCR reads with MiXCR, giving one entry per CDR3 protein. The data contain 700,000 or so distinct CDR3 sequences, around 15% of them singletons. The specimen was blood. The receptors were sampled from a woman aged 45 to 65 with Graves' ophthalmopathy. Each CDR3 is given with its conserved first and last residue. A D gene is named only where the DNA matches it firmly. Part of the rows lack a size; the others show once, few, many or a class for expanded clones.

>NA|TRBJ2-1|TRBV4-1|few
CASSQALDSYNEQFF
TGCGCCAGCAGCCAAGCCCTGGACAGTTACAATGAGCAGTTCTTC
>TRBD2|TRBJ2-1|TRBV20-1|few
CSANLGLAYEQFF
TGCAGTGCTAATCTCGGACTAGCCTATGAGCAGTTCTTC
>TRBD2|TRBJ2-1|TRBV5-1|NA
CASKTGLAGLGEQFF
TGCGCCAGTAAAACGGGACTAGCGGGACTAGGTGAGCAGTTCTTC
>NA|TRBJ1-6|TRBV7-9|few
CASSLGWGADSPLHF
TGTGCCAGCAGCTTAGGTTGGGGGGCAGATTCACCCCTCCACTTT
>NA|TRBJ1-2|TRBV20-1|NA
CSARGVQENYGYTF
TGCAGTGCTAGAGGCGTACAAGAAAACTATGGCTACACCTTC
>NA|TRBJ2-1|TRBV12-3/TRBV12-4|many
CASRYNEQFF
TGTGCCAGCAGGTACAATGAGCAGTTCTTC
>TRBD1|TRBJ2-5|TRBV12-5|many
CASAGTGQKTQYF
TGTGCTAGTGCCGGGACAGGGCAAAAGACCCAGTACTTC
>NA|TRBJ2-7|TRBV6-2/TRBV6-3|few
CASSYSPTYEQYF
TGTGCCAGCAGTTACTCTCCTACCTACGAGCAGTACTTC
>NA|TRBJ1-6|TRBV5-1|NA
CASSLGGSVSGNSPLHF
TGCGCCAGCAGCTTAGGGGGATCGGTGTCGGGTAATTCACCCCTCCACTTT
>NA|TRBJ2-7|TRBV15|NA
CATSRARGTTDYEQYF
TGTGCCACCAGCAGAGCAAGAGGGACGACGGACTACGAGCAGTACTTC
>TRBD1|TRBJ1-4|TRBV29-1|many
CSVEGQGAEKLFF
TGCAGCGTTGAAGGACAGGGGGCTGAAAAACTGTTTTTT
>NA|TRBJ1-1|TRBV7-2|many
CASSPWLSEAFF
TGTGCCAGCAGCCCATGGTTGAGTGAAGCTTTCTTT
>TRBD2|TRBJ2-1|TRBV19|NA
CASRTPGLAANEQFF
TGTGCCAGTAGAACACCGGGACTAGCGGCCAATGAGCAGTTCTTC
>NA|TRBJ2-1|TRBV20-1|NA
CSAPGYNEQFF
TGCAGTGCCCCCGGGTACAATGAGCAGTTCTTC
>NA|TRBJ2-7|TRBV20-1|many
CSARGSVYEQYF
TGCAGTGCTAGAGGGAGCGTGTACGAGCAGTACTTC
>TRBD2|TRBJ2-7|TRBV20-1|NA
CSAREGSGRAYEQYF
TGCAGTGCTAGAGAAGGTAGCGGGAGGGCCTACGAGCAGTACTTC
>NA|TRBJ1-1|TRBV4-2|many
CASSQDLTPVAFF
TGTGCCAGCAGCCAAGATTTGACACCAGTAGCTTTCTTT
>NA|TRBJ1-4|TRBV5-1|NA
CASSADSSNEKLFF
TGCGCCAGCAGCGCGGACAGCTCTAATGAAAAACTGTTTTTT
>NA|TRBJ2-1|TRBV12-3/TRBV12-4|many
CASSAPRMSSYNEQFF
TGTGCCAGCAGTGCACCCAGGATGAGCTCCTACAATGAGCAGTTCTTC
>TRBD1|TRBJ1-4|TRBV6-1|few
CASRDRGRTNEKLFF
TGTGCCAGCAGGGACAGGGGGCGAACTAATGAAAAACTGTTTTTT
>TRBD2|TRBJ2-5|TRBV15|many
CATSRGGSGGQETQYF
TGTGCCACCAGCAGAGGGGGTAGCGGGGGACAAGAGACCCAGTACTTC
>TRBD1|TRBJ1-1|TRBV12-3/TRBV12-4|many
CASTRPGQPMNTEAFF
TGTGCCAGCACCCGACCGGGACAGCCTATGAACACTGAAGCTTTCTTT
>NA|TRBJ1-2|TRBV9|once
CASSRRTGQIQNYGYTF
TGTGCCAGCAGCCGACGAACGGGACAAATCCAAAACTATGGCTACACCTTC
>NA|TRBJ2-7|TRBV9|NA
CASSVGTGTNSYEQYF
TGTGCCAGCAGCGTAGGTACCGGGACCAACTCCTACGAGCAGTACTTC
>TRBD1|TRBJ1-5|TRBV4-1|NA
CASSQDGTAQPQHF
TGCGCCAGCAGCCAAGATGGGACAGCCCAGCCCCAGCATTTT
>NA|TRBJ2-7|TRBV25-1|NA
CASSPGRLGYEQYF
TGTGCCAGCAGCCCGGGGCGCCTAGGCTACGAGCAGTACTTC
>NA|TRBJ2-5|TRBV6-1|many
CASSTAAGETQYF
TGTGCCAGCAGCACCGCGGCCGGGGAGACCCAGTACTTC
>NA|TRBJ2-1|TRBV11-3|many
CASTPRGDKYNEQFF
TGTGCCAGCACCCCCCGGGGGGACAAATACAATGAGCAGTTCTTC
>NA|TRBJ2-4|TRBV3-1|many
CASSQEGRSIQYF
TGTGCCAGCAGCCAAGAAGGCAGGAGCATTCAGTACTTC
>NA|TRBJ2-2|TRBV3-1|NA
CASSQVPGDLGELFF
TGTGCCAGCAGCCAAGTGCCGGGAGATCTCGGGGAGCTGTTTTTT
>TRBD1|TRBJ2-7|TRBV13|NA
CASSVAGTGVDEQYF
TGTGCCAGCAGCGTGGCCGGGACAGGGGTAGACGAGCAGTACTTC
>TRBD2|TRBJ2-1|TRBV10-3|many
CAISEFGGRDDNEQFF
TGTGCCATCAGTGAGTTTGGCGGGAGGGACGACAATGAGCAGTTCTTC
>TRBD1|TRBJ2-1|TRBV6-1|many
CASSFGTVRNEQFF
TGTGCCAGCAGTTTCGGGACAGTTAGAAATGAGCAGTTCTTC
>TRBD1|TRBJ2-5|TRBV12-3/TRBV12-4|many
CASSSGTGSQETQYF
TGTGCCAGCAGCTCTGGGACAGGGAGTCAAGAGACCCAGTACTTC
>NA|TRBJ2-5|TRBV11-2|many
CASSPHYDSEETQYF
TGTGCCAGCAGCCCCCACTATGACAGTGAAGAGACCCAGTACTTC
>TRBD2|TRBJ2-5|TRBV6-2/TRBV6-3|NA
CASSPTQGLAIQYF
TGTGCCAGCAGTCCAACCCAGGGACTAGCGATCCAGTACTTC
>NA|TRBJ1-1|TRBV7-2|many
CASSFPYGAEAFF
TGTGCCAGCAGTTTCCCTTATGGGGCTGAAGCTTTCTTT
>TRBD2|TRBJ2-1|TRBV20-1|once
CSARLAGGPGSRSYNEQFF
TGCAGTGCCAGACTAGCGGGAGGGCCTGGAAGTCGCTCCTACAATGAGCAGTTCTTC
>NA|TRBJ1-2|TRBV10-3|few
CAISETRQLTF
TGTGCCATCAGTGAAACCCGACAGCTTACCTTC
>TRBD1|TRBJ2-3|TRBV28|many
CASSSLRDREDTQYF
TGTGCCAGCAGTTCCCTTCGGGACAGGGAGGATACGCAGTATTTT
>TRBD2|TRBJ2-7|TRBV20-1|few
CSARDLAGAEQYF
TGCAGTGCTAGAGATTTAGCGGGAGCCGAGCAGTACTTC
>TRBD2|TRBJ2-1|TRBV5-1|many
CASSLGGLVDEQFF
TGCGCCAGCAGCTTGGGGGGACTAGTAGATGAGCAGTTCTTC
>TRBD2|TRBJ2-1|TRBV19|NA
CASSARPGLAGVHEQFF
TGTGCCAGTAGTGCTAGACCGGGACTAGCCGGAGTTCATGAGCAGTTCTTC
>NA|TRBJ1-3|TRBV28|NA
CASSFSIGNTIYF
TGTGCCAGCAGTTTCAGTATTGGAAACACCATATATTTT
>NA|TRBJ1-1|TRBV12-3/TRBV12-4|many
CASSPPLIEAFF
TGTGCCAGCAGTCCCCCTCTAATTGAAGCTTTCTTT
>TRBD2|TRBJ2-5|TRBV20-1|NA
CSARDEGLAGGGRETQYF
TGCAGTGCTAGAGATGAGGGACTAGCGGGAGGGGGCCGAGAGACCCAGTACTTC
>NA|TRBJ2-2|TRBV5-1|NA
CASSYGQSTGELFF
TGCGCCAGCAGCTATGGACAGAGCACCGGGGAGCTGTTTTTT
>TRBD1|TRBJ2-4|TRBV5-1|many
CASSQDRGLDIQYF
TGCGCCAGCAGCCAAGACAGGGGATTGGACATTCAGTACTTC
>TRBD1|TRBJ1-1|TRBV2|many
CASSERTGNTEAFF
TGTGCCAGCAGTGAGCGGACAGGGAATACTGAAGCTTTCTTT
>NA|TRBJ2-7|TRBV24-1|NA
CATSDTTPSYEQYF
TGTGCCACCAGTGACACGACTCCATCCTACGAGCAGTACTTC
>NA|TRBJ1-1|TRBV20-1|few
CSASRVTDTEAFF
TGCAGTGCTAGTAGGGTCACCGACACTGAAGCTTTCTTT
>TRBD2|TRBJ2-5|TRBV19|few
CASSPAGDKETQYF
TGTGCCAGTAGTCCTGCGGGAGACAAAGAGACCCAGTACTTC
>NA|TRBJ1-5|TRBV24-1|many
CATSDAQGTQPQHF
TGTGCCACCAGTGATGCACAGGGTACTCAGCCCCAGCATTTT
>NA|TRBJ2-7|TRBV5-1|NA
CASSLAAVAYEQYF
TGCGCCAGCAGCTTGGCCGCAGTAGCCTACGAGCAGTACTTC
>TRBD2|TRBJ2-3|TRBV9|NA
CASSARSRLASHTQYF
TGTGCCAGCAGCGCCAGAAGTCGACTAGCTTCGCATACGCAGTATTTT
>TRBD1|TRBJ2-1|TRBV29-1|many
CSVRGQGGNEQFF
TGCAGCGTGAGGGGACAGGGTGGCAATGAGCAGTTCTTC
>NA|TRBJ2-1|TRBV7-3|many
CASSEQLGEQFF
TGTGCCAGCAGTGAGCAATTGGGTGAGCAGTTCTTC